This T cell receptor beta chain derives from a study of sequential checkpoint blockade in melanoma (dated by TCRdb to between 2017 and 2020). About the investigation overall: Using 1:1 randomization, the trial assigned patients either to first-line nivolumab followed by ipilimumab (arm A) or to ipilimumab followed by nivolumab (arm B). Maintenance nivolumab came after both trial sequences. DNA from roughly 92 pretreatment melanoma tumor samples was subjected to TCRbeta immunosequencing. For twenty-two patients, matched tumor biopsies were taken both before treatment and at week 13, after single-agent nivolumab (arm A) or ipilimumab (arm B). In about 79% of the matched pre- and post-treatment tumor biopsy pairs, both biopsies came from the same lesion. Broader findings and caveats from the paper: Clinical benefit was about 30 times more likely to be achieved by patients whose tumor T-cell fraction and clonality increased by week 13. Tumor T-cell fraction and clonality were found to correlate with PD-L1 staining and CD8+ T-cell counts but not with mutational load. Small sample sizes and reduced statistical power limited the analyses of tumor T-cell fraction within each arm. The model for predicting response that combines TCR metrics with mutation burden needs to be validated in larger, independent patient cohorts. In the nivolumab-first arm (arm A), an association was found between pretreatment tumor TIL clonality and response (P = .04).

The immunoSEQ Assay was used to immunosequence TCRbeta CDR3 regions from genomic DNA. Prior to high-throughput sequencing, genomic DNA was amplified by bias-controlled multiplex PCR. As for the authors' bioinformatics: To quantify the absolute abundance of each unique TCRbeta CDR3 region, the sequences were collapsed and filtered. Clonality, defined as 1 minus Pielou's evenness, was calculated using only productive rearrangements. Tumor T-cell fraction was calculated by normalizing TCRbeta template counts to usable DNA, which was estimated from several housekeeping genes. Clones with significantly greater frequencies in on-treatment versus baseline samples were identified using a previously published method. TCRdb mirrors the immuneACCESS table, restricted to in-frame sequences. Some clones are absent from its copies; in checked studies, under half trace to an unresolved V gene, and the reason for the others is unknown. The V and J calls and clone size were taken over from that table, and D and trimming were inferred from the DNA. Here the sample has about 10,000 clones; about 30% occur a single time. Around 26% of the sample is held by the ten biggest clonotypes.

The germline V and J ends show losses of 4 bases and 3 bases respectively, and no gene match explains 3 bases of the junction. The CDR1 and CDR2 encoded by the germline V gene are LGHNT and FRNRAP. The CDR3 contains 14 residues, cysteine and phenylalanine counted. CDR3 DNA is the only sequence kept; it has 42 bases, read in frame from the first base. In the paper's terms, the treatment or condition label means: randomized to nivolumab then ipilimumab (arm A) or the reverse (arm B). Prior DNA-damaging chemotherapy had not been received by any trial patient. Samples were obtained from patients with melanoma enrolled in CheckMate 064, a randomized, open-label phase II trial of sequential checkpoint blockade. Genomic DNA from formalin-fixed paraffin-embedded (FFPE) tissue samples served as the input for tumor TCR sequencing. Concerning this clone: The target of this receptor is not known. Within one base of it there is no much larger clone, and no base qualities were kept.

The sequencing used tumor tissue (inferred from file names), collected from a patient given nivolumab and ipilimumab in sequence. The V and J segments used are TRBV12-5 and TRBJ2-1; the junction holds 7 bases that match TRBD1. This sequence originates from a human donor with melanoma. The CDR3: CASGWDSHYNEQFF. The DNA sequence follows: TGTGCTAGTGGTTGGGACAGCCACTACAATGAGCAGTTCTTC.